This T cell receptor (beta chain) was documented in a study of T cell responses to AZD1222 COVID-19 vaccine. Regarding the study as a whole: Repertoires were collected only later (after the peak T cell response had occurred).

Trimming shortened V by 2 bases and J by 6 bases, and 1 base separated the two germline ends. The CDR3 totals 11 residues. Assay used: immunoSEQ multiplex PCR; TCRdb lists only in-frame clones, some missing. This table has over 110,000 clones, around 87% appearing once. A remark on this clone: Its antigen is still unknown.

Source: peripheral blood, taken on day 0 of AZD1222 vaccination. This chain joins TRBV12-3 or TRBV12-4 and TRBJ1-4; no firm D call. The receptor comes from an adult in good health. The CDR3 reads CASSLYEKLFF. The DNA of the CDR3 is TGTGCCAGCAGTTTATATGAAAAACTGTTTTTT.